The rows below give T cell receptor beta chains drawn from one sample of a study of T cells in localized non-small cell lung cancer. Assay: immunoSEQ multiplex PCR; the TCRdb copy retains only in-frame clones and omits some. The sample yields about 17,000 clones, about 83% seen once. The source was peripheral blood, collected before any cancer treatment. All receptors come from a male donor at least 60 years old with stage III lung adenocarcinoma. Each CDR3 is given with its conserved first and last residue. The D gene is left open where the match is weak. Not every row has a clone size; where given, it reads once, few, many or a size class.

J | size | V | D | DNA | CDR3
TRBJ2-4 | - | TRBV6-6 | - | TGTGCCAGCAGCCCCAGTGGACTTTTTTCCGACTTC | CASSPSGLFSDF
TRBJ1-2 | - | TRBV5-1 | - | TGCGCCAGCAGCTTGGATGGGAATCTCCTGAACTATGGCTACACCTTC | CASSLDGNLLNYGYTF
TRBJ2-7 | - | TRBV19 | TRBD1 | TGTGCCAGTAGTGCCGGACAGGGCGATAGCTACGAGCAGTACTTC | CASSAGQGDSYEQYF
TRBJ2-7 | - | TRBV7-2 | - | TGTGCCAGCAGCTTAGGACGGATCAGCTCCTACGAGCAGTACTTC | CASSLGRISSYEQYF
TRBJ1-5 | - | TRBV7-6 | - | TGTGCCAGCAGCCCTGAGAGGGATAATCAGCCCCAGCATTTT | CASSPERDNQPQHF
TRBJ1-6 | - | TRBV19 | TRBD1 | TGTGCCAGTAGTACCACAGGGGACAGGTATAATTCACCCCTCCACTTT | CASSTTGDRYNSPLHF
TRBJ1-1 | - | TRBV2 | - | TGTGCCAGCAAGCCTCAGGAGAACGGGGGTACTGAAGCTTTCTTT | CASKPQENGGTEAFF
TRBJ2-3 | - | TRBV15 | - | TGTGCCACCAGCCCAGGGGGGGATACGCAGTATTTT | CATSPGGDTQYF
TRBJ2-3 | - | TRBV5-1 | TRBD2 | TGCGCCAGCACTCCTGATAGCGGGGGAGATACGCAGTATTTT | CASTPDSGGDTQYF
TRBJ2-7 | - | TRBV10-3 | - | TGTGCCATCAGTGAGGGGACCCCGGGGGAGCAGTACTTC | CAISEGTPGEQYF
TRBJ2-3 | once | TRBV5-4 | - | TGTGCCAGCAGCTTGGATTTTGCTTTAGGGGATACGCAGTATTTT | CASSLDFALGDTQYF
TRBJ2-2 | - | TRBV5-1 | - | TGCGCCAGTGTAGGGACATTGAACACCGGGGAGCTGTTTTTT | CASVGTLNTGELFF
TRBJ1-5 | - | TRBV15 | - | TGTGCCACCAGCAGAGGGGGTAGCAATCAGCCCCAGCATTTT | CATSRGGSNQPQHF
TRBJ2-1 | - | TRBV2 | TRBD2 | TGTGCCAGCAGGGCACTAGCGGGGGAGTACAATGAGCAGTTCTTC | CASRALAGEYNEQFF
TRBJ1-2 | - | TRBV11-2 | - | TGTGCCAGCAGTCTCGCCGGGAACTATGGCTACACCTTC | CASSLAGNYGYTF
TRBJ1-1 | - | TRBV5-6 | TRBD1 | TGTGCCAGCAGCTTAGGACAGGGGGCATTAAGAACTGAAGCTTTCTTT | CASSLGQGALRTEAFF
TRBJ1-2 | - | TRBV10-1 | - | TGCGCCAGCAGTGAGTCGGGCAGCTATGGCTACACCTTC | CASSESGSYGYTF
TRBJ1-2 | - | TRBV7-8 | - | TGTGCCAGCAGCTTAAAAGGGTTGGGAGATGGCTACACCTTC | CASSLKGLGDGYTF
TRBJ2-7 | - | TRBV6-1 | - | TGTGCCAGCAGTGTCCGGACAGAAGCCTACGAGCAGTACTTC | CASSVRTEAYEQYF
TRBJ2-1 | once | TRBV30 | - | TGTGCCTGGAGTTCTCAGGAAGGGAATGAGCAGTTCTTC | CAWSSQEGNEQFF
TRBJ1-1 | - | TRBV6-1 | - | TGTGCCAGCACTCTGACAGGACTGAACACTGAAGCTTTCTTT | CASTLTGLNTEAFF
TRBJ2-3 | - | TRBV12-5 | TRBD2 | TGTGCTAGTGGTTTGGTACTTAGCGGGAGGGCAGATACGCAGTATTTT | CASGLVLSGRADTQYF
TRBJ2-1 | - | TRBV5-5 | - | TGTGCCAGCAGCTTGATCCCAAATAATGAGCAGTTCTTC | CASSLIPNNEQFF
TRBJ1-1 | - | TRBV5-1 | - | TGCGCCAGCAGCTTGGCCGGACAGAACACGAACACTGAAGCTTTCTTT | CASSLAGQNTNTEAFF
TRBJ1-2 | - | TRBV5-4 | - | TGTGCCAGCAGCGTAGAAGCTAACTATGGCTACACCTTC | CASSVEANYGYTF
TRBJ1-1 | once | TRBV6-4 | - | TGTGCCAGCAAAGTGCAACCGAACACTGAAGCTTTCTTT | CASKVQPNTEAFF
TRBJ1-1 | - | TRBV6-6 | TRBD1 | TGTGCCAGTCGGACAGGGGGATACACTGAAGCTTTCTTT | CASRTGGYTEAFF
TRBJ2-1 | - | TRBV4-1 | TRBD1 | TGCGCCAGCAGCCTAAGGACAGGAGGCTACGTTGAGCAGTTCTTC | CASSLRTGGYVEQFF
TRBJ2-3 | - | TRBV6-5 | - | TGTGCCAGCAGGTCCGGGACGGACTTGGACACGCAGTATTTT | CASRSGTDLDTQYF
TRBJ1-3 | few | TRBV4-1 | TRBD1 | TGCGCCAGCAGCCCGGGACAGCTCTCTGGAAACACCATATATTTT | CASSPGQLSGNTIYF
TRBJ1-1 | once | TRBV5-4 | TRBD1 | TGTGCCAGCGGAAGACAGGGAATGAACACTGAAGCTTTCTTT | CASGRQGMNTEAFF
TRBJ1-1 | - | TRBV27 | - | TGTGCCAGCAGTTTTATGGGACACAACACTGAAGCTTTCTTT | CASSFMGHNTEAFF
TRBJ1-1 | few | TRBV30 | - | TGTGCCTGGCTCCCGGGCGGGATGATTAACGCTGAAGCTTTCTTT | CAWLPGGMINAEAFF
TRBJ2-1 | - | TRBV6-5 | - | TGTGCCAGCAGTTACTCAGACCTACCCTCCGACAATGAGCAGTTCTTC | CASSYSDLPSDNEQFF
TRBJ1-4 | - | TRBV7-9 | TRBD1 | TGTGCCAGCAGCTTAGGGACAGGGGTTGAAAAACTGTTTTTT | CASSLGTGVEKLFF
TRBJ2-7 | once | TRBV18 | TRBD1 | TGTGCCAGCTCAGGGACAGGGAGCTCCTACGAGCAGTACTTC | CASSGTGSSYEQYF
TRBJ1-1 | once | TRBV19 | - | TGTGCCAGTAAAAACGGGGGTGCTGAAGCTTTCTTT | CASKNGGAEAFF
TRBJ2-5 | - | TRBV15 | - | TGTGCCACCAGCAGAAAAAGGGTCACAGGGTTAGAGACCCAGTACTTC | CATSRKRVTGLETQYF
TRBJ1-1 | - | TRBV10-3 | - | TGTGCCATCAGTGAGGCCACAGTGAACACTGAAGCTTTCTTT | CAISEATVNTEAFF
TRBJ2-3 | - | TRBV6-5 | - | TGTGCCAGCAGTCCTTGGGGGGAAGATACGCAGTATTTT | CASSPWGEDTQYF
TRBJ2-7 | - | TRBV6-1 | - | TGTGCCAGCAGTGAATACTGGGACGGCTTCTACGAGCAGTACTTC | CASSEYWDGFYEQYF
TRBJ1-6 | - | TRBV15 | - | TGTGCCACCAGCAGGGACGGGAGGTTAAATTCACCCCTCCACTTT | CATSRDGRLNSPLHF
TRBJ1-3 | once | TRBV14 | - | TGTGCCAGCAGCTGGGGAGGAAACACCATATATTTT | CASSWGGNTIYF
TRBJ2-1 | - | TRBV14 | - | TGTGCCAGCAGCCCCCTTGGGGGTACCTCCTACAATGAGCAGTTCTTC | CASSPLGGTSYNEQFF
TRBJ2-5 | - | TRBV7-2 | TRBD2 | TGTGCCAGCAGCTTACATTCTAGCGGGGGGGCGGAGACCCAGTACTTC | CASSLHSSGGAETQYF
TRBJ2-1 | - | TRBV6-1 | - | TGTGCCAGCAGTGAAGTGGCCAGACGTCGGGATGAGCAGTTCTTC | CASSEVARRRDEQFF
TRBJ1-1 | - | TRBV7-2 | - | TGTGCCAGCAGCTTATACCGGAACACTGAAGCTTTCTTT | CASSLYRNTEAFF
TRBJ2-2 | - | TRBV27 | - | TGTGCCAGCAGTTCCTACAGGAACTACCCGAACACCGGGGAGCTGTTTTTT | CASSSYRNYPNTGELFF
TRBJ1-1 | - | TRBV7-3 | - | TGTGCCAGCAGCTTGGTCGGGACAAGTAACACTGAAGCTTTCTTT | CASSLVGTSNTEAFF
TRBJ1-6 | - | TRBV2 | - | TGTGCCAGCAGTGAAGTGGGGTCGGTGGTTTCACCCCTCCACTTT | CASSEVGSVVSPLHF
TRBJ1-3 | - | TRBV10-3 | - | TGTGCCATCAGAGACAGCTCTGGAAACACCATATATTTT | CAIRDSSGNTIYF
TRBJ2-7 | - | TRBV27 | - | TGTGCCAGCAGTTCCCAAACGTCGCGGAACGAGCAGTACTTC | CASSSQTSRNEQYF
TRBJ1-2 | - | TRBV30 | - | TGTGCCTGGAGGGCTTACTATGGCTACACCTTC | CAWRAYYGYTF
TRBJ1-1 | - | TRBV6-1 | TRBD1 | TGTGCCAGCAGGAAACAGGGGATGAACACTGAAGCTTTCTTT | CASRKQGMNTEAFF
TRBJ1-2 | - | TRBV19 | - | TGTGCCAGTTCCGGACAGAACTATGGCTACACCTTC | CASSGQNYGYTF